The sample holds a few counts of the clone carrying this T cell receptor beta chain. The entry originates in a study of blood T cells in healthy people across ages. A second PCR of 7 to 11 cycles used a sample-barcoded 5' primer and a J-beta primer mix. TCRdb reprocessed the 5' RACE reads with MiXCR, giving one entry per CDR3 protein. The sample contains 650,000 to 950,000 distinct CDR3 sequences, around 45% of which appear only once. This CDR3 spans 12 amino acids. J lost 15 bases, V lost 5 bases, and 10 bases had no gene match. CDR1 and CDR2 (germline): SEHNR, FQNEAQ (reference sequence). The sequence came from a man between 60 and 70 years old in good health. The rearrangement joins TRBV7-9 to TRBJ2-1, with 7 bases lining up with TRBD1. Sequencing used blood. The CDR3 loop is CASSGRQGIAFF. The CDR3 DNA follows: TGTGCCAGCAGCGGACGACAGGGCATCGCGTTCTTC.